Included here is one TCR beta chain sequence, with context. Its antigen is as yet unknown. Germline CDR1 reads SGHNT; CDR2 reads YYREEE (reference sequence). The ends lost 4 bases at V and 4 bases at J; junction bases unmatched: 8. The CDR3 sequence is 16 residues long. Assay: immunoSEQ multiplex PCR; the TCRdb copy retains only in-frame clones and omits some. The sample lists more than 65,000 clones; 65% to 90% were seen once. Blood was sampled at baseline, cycle 4 day 1, and cycle 7 day 1. The sample comes from a study of OX40 agonist ivuxolimab in advanced cancers. Study-level background: In three patients, partial responses were observed, one with hepatocellular carcinoma and two with cutaneous melanoma.

Study observations and caveats: Near-lowest levels of clonal expansion characterized partial responders at 0.1-3.0 mg/kg. The mean number of expanded clones was higher in CD8+ T cells than in CD4+.

The chain couples TRBV5-4 to TRBJ1-2, with 12 bases matching TRBD1. Sample: CD4+ or CD8+ T cells sorted from blood, taken in a trial of the OX40 agonist ivuxolimab. The receptor was isolated from an adult with an advanced solid tumor such as melanoma, head and neck, liver or kidney cancer. CDR3 loop: CASSRGDRGRGYGYTF. The CDR3 coding sequence is TGTGCCAGCAGCCGCGGGGACAGGGGGCGCGGCTATGGCTACACCTTC.